This T cell receptor (beta chain) was obtained from a study of T cells in localized non-small cell lung cancer. Clones were sequenced by immunoSEQ multiplex PCR, and TCRdb holds only the in-frame ones, with some missing. This table has 70,000 to 100,000 clones, roughly 91% appearing once. Study conclusions and caveats: Higher adjacent-lung clonality was associated with shorter survival. Uninvolved adjacent lung showed peak T cell clonality, exceeding tumor.

A note on this clone: The antigen remains undetermined.

The sample consisted of PBMCs, taken before any cancer treatment. The receptor was derived from a woman between 40 and 69 years old with stage II squamous cell lung carcinoma.

The CDR3 nucleotides are TGTGCCAGCAGTGTAGGACTACAAGAGACCCAGTACTTC. It translates to CASSVGLQETQYF. The genes are TRBV2 and TRBJ2-5, with a weak D call TRBD2 (6 bases). The CDR3 covers 13 residues. From germline, CDR1 is SNHLY and CDR2 FYNNEI. The V end lost 4 bases, the J end lost 2 bases, and 8 bases lay between the germline ends. Combining the CDR3 with reference TRBV2 and TRBJ2-5 gives the whole variable domain EPEVTQTPSHQVTQMGQEVILRCVPISNHLYFYWYRQILGQKVEFLVSFYNNEISEKSEIFDDQFSVERPDGSNFTLKIRSTKLEDSAMYFCASSVGLQETQYFGPGTRLLVL.